The 10 T cell receptor beta chains below all came from one sample that was sequenced in a study of T cell changes during pregnancy in multiple sclerosis. Libraries were prepared by immunoSEQ multiplex PCR; TCRdb keeps only in-frame clonotypes and omits some of them. This table holds approximately 31,000 clones, 90% found once. The specimen comprised CD4+ T cells from peripheral blood mononuclear cells, sampled in the second trimester of pregnancy. The receptors shown here come from a female donor in good health, enrolled as a control in a pregnancy study.

This clone was seen just once. The chain links TRBV2 to TRBJ2-5, with a tentative D call TRBD1 (6 bases). The CDR3 has 13 amino acids. Per germline, CDR1 SNHLY and CDR2 FYNNEI. The ends were cut back, 6 bases at V and 5 bases at J, with 13 bases in the middle. CDR3 in amino acids: CASRLGGTETQYF. CDR3 sequence (DNA): TGTGCCAGCAGATTAGGGGGAACGGAGACCCAGTACTTC.

CDR3 amino acids: CASSLRGSQETQYF. As DNA, the CDR3 is TGTGCCAGCAGCTTGCGGGGGTCCCAAGAGACCCAGTACTTC. The chain couples TRBV5-6 to TRBJ2-5, with D perhaps TRBD2 (6 bases). The CDR3 is 14 amino acids. Trimming shortened V by 1 base and J by 1 base, and 8 bases separated the two germline ends. The germline gives CDR1 SGHDT, CDR2 YYEEEE.

V is TRBV5-4 and J is TRBJ2-7, with D tentatively TRBD1 (6 bases). From germline, CDR1 is SGHNT and CDR2 YYREEE (reference sequence). Trimming stripped 5 bases from V and 3 bases from J, with 9 bases between. There are 12 residues in the CDR3. CDR3 loop: CASSLQGYEQYF. CDR3 bases: TGTGCCAGCAGTTTACAGGGCTACGAGCAGTACTTC.

The chain carries TRBV5-1 and TRBJ2-7; a weak D match, TRBD2 (6 bases). Between the trimmed V and J ends, which lost 0 bases and 0 bases, there was a span of 10 bases. The CDR3 runs 15 residues. In germline, CDR1 is SGHRS, CDR2 YFSETQ. Here the CDR3 DNA reads TGCGCCAGCAGCTTGGGCGGGACCAGCTCCTACGAGCAGTACTTC. This gives the protein CASSLGGTSSYEQYF.

The table lists this clone with a count of one. The rearrangement links TRBV27 to TRBJ2-2; 7 bases are shared with TRBD1. The CDR3 consists of 16 residues. The J segment lost 1 base and the V segment lost 5 bases, leaving 7 bases of the junction unmatched. Germline assignment: CDR1 MNHEY and CDR2 SMNVEV (reference sequence). Here the CDR3 DNA reads TGTGCCAGCAGTCCCACAGGGGTCAAGAACACCGGGGAGCTGTTTTTT. Amino acids: CASSPTGVKNTGELFF.

This chain joins TRBV15 and TRBJ1-1; D may be TRBD1 (6 bases). The CDR3 runs 15 residues. CDR1 and CDR2 (germline): LNHNV, YYDKDF (reference sequence). V was cut by 4 bases and J by 1 base, with 13 bases left in between. The CDR3 DNA follows: TGTGCCACCAGCACCGGTGGACAGACGAACACTGAAGCTTTCTTT. Its translation is CATSTGGQTNTEAFF.

V and J are TRBV29-1 and TRBJ1-1; 8 bases line up with TRBD1. The CDR3 spans 12 residues. V trimming: 8 bases; J trimming: 4 bases; junction bases outside the gene matches: 6. The germline V gene encodes CDR1 SQVTM and CDR2 ANQGSEA. DNA for the CDR3: TGCAGCATACGGACAGGGCCCACTGAAGCTTTCTTT. Encoded protein: CSIRTGPTEAFF.

V is TRBV6-6 and J is TRBJ2-7, with D possibly being TRBD2 (5 bases). The V end lost 6 bases, the J end lost 2 bases, and 11 bases lay between the germline ends. Germline V gives CDR1 MNHNY, CDR2 SVGAGI (reference sequence). The CDR3 covers 13 residues. The CDR3 is CASSPTTTYEQYF. The CDR3 DNA is TGTGCCAGCAGCCCGACTACTACCTACGAGCAGTACTTC.

This sequence joins TRBV5-1 and TRBJ2-5, with a tentative D call TRBD2 (7 bases). Germline lookup yields CDR1 SGHRS and CDR2 YFSETQ. Trimming shortened V by 0 bases and J by 4 bases, and 13 bases separated the two germline ends. The CDR3 has 15 amino acids. CDR3 coding DNA: TGCGCCAGCAGCTTGGCTTGGGGGGGGCGAGAGACCCAGTACTTC. Its translation is CASSLAWGGRETQYF.

V is TRBV11-2 and J is TRBJ2-3, with 7 bases fitting TRBD1. V was pared by 5 bases and J by 2 bases, with 4 bases of the junction left unmatched. CDR3 size: 14 residues. CDR1 and CDR2 from the germline V gene are SGHAT and FQNNGV. This CDR3 is CASSRGQFTDTQYF. In DNA, the CDR3 is TGTGCCAGCAGCCGGGGACAGTTCACAGATACGCAGTATTTT.